Sequencing of this T cell receptor (beta chain) was carried out in a study of graft-versus-host responses after intestinal transplantation. Study-wide background: Multivisceral, liver-intestinal, or isolated intestinal grafts were transplanted into recipients. Recipients across the board were started on anti-thymocyte globulin induction, then kept on tacrolimus and steroids for 2 to 4 years.

Tissue from the graft was processed to free its intraepithelial and lamina propria lymphocytes. Notes on this clone: Its antigen is still unknown.

CDR1 and CDR2 (germline): SNHLY, FYNNEI. V trimming: 1 base; J trimming: 3 bases; junction bases outside the gene matches: 2. The length of the CDR3 is 15 residues. Only in-frame clones appear in the TCRdb table, and some are missing; sequencing was by immunoSEQ multiplex PCR. The table records 20,000 to 25,000 clones, roughly four fifths of them present only once. Study observations and caveats: GvH clones detected in recipient marrow included some appearing first in ileum or blood.

The receptor was isolated from a human patient who received an intestinal transplant, so some T cells may come from the graft donor. V gene TRBV2 combines with J gene TRBJ2-7, with 11 bases matching TRBD2. The material sequenced was ileum tissue, taken 12 days after intestinal transplant. CDR3 residues: CASSEGGTSGYEQYF. The CDR3 DNA reads TGTGCCAGCAGTGAAGGGGGGACTAGCGGCTACGAGCAGTACTTC.